This T cell receptor (beta chain) originates from a study of control samples from healthy donors and cancer patients. Per the germline V gene, CDR1 is SGHDN and CDR2 is FVKESK. The CDR3 has 16 residues. The germline V and J ends were trimmed by 3 bases and 4 bases, with 18 bases remaining between them. Measured with immunoSEQ multiplex PCR; TCRdb has only the in-frame clones, and not every one. Here the sample spans about 80,000 clones, 85% to 90% being singletons. The TCR was taken from a woman aged 55 to 70 in good health. The V call is TRBV14, the J call TRBJ1-1; tentative D call: TRBD1 (6 bases). Sequenced material: blood. CDR3 in amino acids: CASSQAGAFGATEAFF. The CDR3 DNA reads as TGTGCCAGCAGCCAGGCAGGGGCTTTTGGGGCCACTGAAGCTTTCTTT.